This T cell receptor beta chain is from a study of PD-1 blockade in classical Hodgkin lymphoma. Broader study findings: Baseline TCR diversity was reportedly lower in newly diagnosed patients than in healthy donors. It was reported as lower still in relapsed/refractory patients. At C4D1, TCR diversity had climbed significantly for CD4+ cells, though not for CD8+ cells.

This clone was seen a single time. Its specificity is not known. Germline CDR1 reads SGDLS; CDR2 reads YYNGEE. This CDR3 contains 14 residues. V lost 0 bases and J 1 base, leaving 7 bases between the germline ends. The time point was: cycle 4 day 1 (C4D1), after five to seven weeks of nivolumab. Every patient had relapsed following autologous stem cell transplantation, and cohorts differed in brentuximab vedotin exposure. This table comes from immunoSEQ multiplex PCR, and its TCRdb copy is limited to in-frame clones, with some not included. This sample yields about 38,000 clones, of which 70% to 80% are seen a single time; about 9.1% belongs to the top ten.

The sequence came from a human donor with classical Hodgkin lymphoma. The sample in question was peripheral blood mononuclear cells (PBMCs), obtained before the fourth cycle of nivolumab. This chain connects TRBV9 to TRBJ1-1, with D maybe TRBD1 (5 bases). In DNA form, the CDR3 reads TGTGCCAGCAGCGTAGGACAGCCGAACACTGAAGCTTTCTTT. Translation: CASSVGQPNTEAFF. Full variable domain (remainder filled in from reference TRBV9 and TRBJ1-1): DSGVTQTPKHLITATGQRVTLRCSPRSGDLSVYWYQQSLDQGLQFLIQYYNGEERAKGNILERFSAQQFPDLHSELNLSSLELGDSALYFCASSVGQPNTEAFFGQGTRLTVV.